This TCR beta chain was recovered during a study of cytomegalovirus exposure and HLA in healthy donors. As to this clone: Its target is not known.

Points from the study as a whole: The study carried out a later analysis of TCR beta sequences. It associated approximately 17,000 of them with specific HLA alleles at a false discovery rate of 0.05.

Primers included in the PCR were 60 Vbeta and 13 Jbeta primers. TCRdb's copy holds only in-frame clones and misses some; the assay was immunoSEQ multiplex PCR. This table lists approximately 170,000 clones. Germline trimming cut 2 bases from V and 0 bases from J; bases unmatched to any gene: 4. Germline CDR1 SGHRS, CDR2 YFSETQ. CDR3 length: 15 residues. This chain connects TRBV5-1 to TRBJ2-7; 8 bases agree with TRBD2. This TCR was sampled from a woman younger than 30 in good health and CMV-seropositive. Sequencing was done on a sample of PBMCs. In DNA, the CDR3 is TGCGCCAGCAGCTTAAGGACTAGCCCCTCCTACGAGCAGTACTTC. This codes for CASSLRTSPSYEQYF.